This T cell receptor beta chain appears in the sequencing data of a study of OX40 agonist ivuxolimab in advanced cancers. The assay was immunoSEQ multiplex PCR, and TCRdb's table has in-frame clones only and misses some. The data contain under 80,000 clones, 65% to 90% of them singletons. Germline V lookup: CDR1 SQVTM, CDR2 ANQGSEA. CDR3 size: 13 residues. Trimming shortened V by 2 bases and J by 5 bases, and 13 bases separated the two germline ends. The rearrangement uses TRBV29-1 and TRBJ2-7; possibly TRBD2 for D (6 bases). Here the sequenced sample was CD4+ or CD8+ T cells sorted from blood, taken in a trial of the OX40 agonist ivuxolimab. The clonotype originates from an adult with an advanced solid tumor such as melanoma, head and neck, liver or kidney cancer. The CDR3, as DNA: TGCAGCGTTGAAAGGCTAGCGTCCAACGAGCAGTACTTC. Its protein is CSVERLASNEQYF.